The rows below give T cell receptor beta chains drawn from one sample of a study of shared clonotypes between healthy human individuals. Some clones are missing from TCRdb's copy, which holds only in-frame ones; the method was immunoSEQ multiplex PCR. Among some 550,000 clones listed, approximately 97% were seen once. The source material was naive CD4+ T cells sorted from blood. Every receptor here comes from a woman aged 25 to 45 in good health. Both conserved end residues are part of each CDR3. The D gene is left open where the match is weak. Clone sizes are given selectively: once, few, many, or a class where the clone is expanded.

CDR3 DNA,CDR3 protein,J gene,V gene,D gene,clone size
TGTGCCAGCAGCCATTGCAGGTATGAGCAGTTCTTC,CASSHCRYEQFF,TRBJ2-1,TRBV21-1,NA,NA
TGTGCCAGCAGCTTGGCTAACAGGGTTGGAGGCACCGGGGAGCTGTTTTTT,CASSLANRVGGTGELFF,TRBJ2-2,TRBV5-5,NA,NA
TGTGCCAGCAGCCAGACACCGAATGAGCAGTTCTTC,CASSQTPNEQFF,TRBJ2-1,TRBV28,NA,NA
TGCGCCAGCAGCTTACAAGATTACGAGCAGTACTTC,CASSLQDYEQYF,TRBJ2-7,TRBV5-1,NA,NA
TGTGCCAGCAGCCAAGAATCGAAGGGTAGGAAACTGTTTTTT,CASSQESKGRKLFF,TRBJ1-4,TRBV14,NA,NA
TGTGCCAGCTCACCTGAGGAAAGGGAGACCCAGTACTTC,CASSPEERETQYF,TRBJ2-5,TRBV18,NA,NA
TGTGCCAGCAAACGACAGGCGAGCTCCTACAATGAGCAGTTCTTC,CASKRQASSYNEQFF,TRBJ2-1,TRBV6-5,NA,NA
TGTGCCAGCAGTCCTAGGACAGGGATGTACTACGAGCAGTACTTC,CASSPRTGMYYEQYF,TRBJ2-7,TRBV28,TRBD1,NA
TGTGCCAGCAGTACACCGGGACTATCGATGCTCAGCTCCTACAATGAGCAGTTCTTC,CASSTPGLSMLSSYNEQFF,TRBJ2-1,TRBV27,TRBD2,NA
TGTGCCAGCTCACCCACCGGCAGCTCCTACGAGCAGTACTTC,CASSPTGSSYEQYF,TRBJ2-7,TRBV18,NA,once
TGTGCCAGCAGTGCCGCGGGAGGCCCCACCGGGGAGCTGTTTTTT,CASSAAGGPTGELFF,TRBJ2-2,TRBV6-4,TRBD2,NA
TGTGCCAGCAGTGCGGGTCAGTACAATCAGCCCCAGCATTTT,CASSAGQYNQPQHF,TRBJ1-5,TRBV6-1,NA,NA
TGCAGCGTCCACGGACAGGTCAATGAGCAGTTCTTC,CSVHGQVNEQFF,TRBJ2-1,TRBV29-1,TRBD1,NA
TGCGCCAGCAGGAGCCTTTGGAGCTTGGGCACTGAAGCTTTCTTT,CASRSLWSLGTEAFF,TRBJ1-1,TRBV4-1,NA,NA
TGTGCCAGTAGTATGGCCACAGGGGGGACTGTTCAGTACTTC,CASSMATGGTVQYF,TRBJ2-4,TRBV19,TRBD1,NA
TGTGCCAGCAGCCCGGACATAATTGGAAACACCATATATTTT,CASSPDIIGNTIYF,TRBJ1-3,TRBV5-5,NA,NA
TGTGCCAGCAGAACCGGGACAGGGGAGGATACGCAGTATTTT,CASRTGTGEDTQYF,TRBJ2-3,TRBV2,TRBD1,NA
TGTGCCAGCAGCGTAGGGAGAGGAGAGACCTACTATGGCTACACCTTC,CASSVGRGETYYGYTF,TRBJ1-2,TRBV9,NA,NA
TGTGCCAGCAGCCGAGGCTCGACGAGCTCTGGAAACACCATATATTTT,CASSRGSTSSGNTIYF,TRBJ1-3,TRBV4-2,NA,NA
TGTGCCAGCAGTGGTCCCATTCGGGGGGCGAGGGGCTACACCTTC,CASSGPIRGARGYTF,TRBJ1-2,TRBV2,NA,NA
TGTGCCAGCAATGCCCGGACAGCCACTGAAGCTTTCTTT,CASNARTATEAFF,TRBJ1-1,TRBV25-1,NA,NA
TGTGCCAGTAGTATCGTGACGCAGAATCAGCCCCAGCATTTT,CASSIVTQNQPQHF,TRBJ1-5,TRBV19,NA,NA
TGCAGCGTCGTAAAAAGACTAGCGGGTGGCTCCTACAATGAGCAGTTCTTC,CSVVKRLAGGSYNEQFF,TRBJ2-1,TRBV29-1,TRBD2,NA
TGTGCCAGCAGTGATGTACTAGCGGCCCCTTGGGAGCAGTACTTC,CASSDVLAAPWEQYF,TRBJ2-7,TRBV27,TRBD2,NA
TGTGCCAGCAGTCGACCCGGACCCTACGAGCAGTACTTC,CASSRPGPYEQYF,TRBJ2-7,TRBV28,NA,NA
TGTGCCAGCAGCGGCAGGCTGGGGGGGGACGAGCAGTACTTC,CASSGRLGGDEQYF,TRBJ2-7,TRBV7-9,TRBD2,NA
TGCAGCGTTGAAGTAGACAGGGTGAACACTGAAGCTTTCTTT,CSVEVDRVNTEAFF,TRBJ1-1,TRBV29-1,TRBD1,NA
TGTGCCATACCGGGGGAACAGGGGATGAACACCGGGGAGCTGTTTTTT,CAIPGEQGMNTGELFF,TRBJ2-2,TRBV10-3,NA,NA
TGCGCCAGCATGGCGGACAGGGGGGGAAACACCATATATTTT,CASMADRGGNTIYF,TRBJ1-3,TRBV5-1,TRBD1,NA
TGCGCCAGCAGCCAAGATTTTTGGTTGCATCGGGGCTACACCTTC,CASSQDFWLHRGYTF,TRBJ1-2,TRBV4-1,NA,NA
TGTGCCAGCAGTCCCTCTTGGACGGTTGATAATGCAACTAATGAAAAACTGTTTTTT,CASSPSWTVDNATNEKLFF,TRBJ1-4,TRBV28,NA,NA
TGTGCCAGCTCACCACTTGGAACAGGGTTACGCTCCACTGAAGCTTTCTTT,CASSPLGTGLRSTEAFF,TRBJ1-1,TRBV18,NA,NA
TGCGCCAGCAGCTTGTGGGGGGAGTACAATCAGCCCCAGCATTTT,CASSLWGEYNQPQHF,TRBJ1-5,TRBV5-1,NA,NA
TGTGCCAGCAGCTTAGATCGGTACAGTAGATCCAGTACGCAGTATTTT,CASSLDRYSRSSTQYF,TRBJ2-3,TRBV11-2,NA,once
TGTGCCATCAGTGAGTCGGTCCTCAGGGGGAAACTGTTTTTT,CAISESVLRGKLFF,TRBJ1-4,TRBV10-3,TRBD1,few
TGTGCCAGCAGCTCAAACATCAGGGGGCTCTATGGCTACACCTTC,CASSSNIRGLYGYTF,TRBJ1-2,TRBV7-9,TRBD1,once
TGTGCCAGCAGGCCAGATGGAGGGAGGGGGGGTCGGTATTTT,CASRPDGGRGGRYF,TRBJ2-3,TRBV28,NA,NA
TGTGCCACCCGACAGGGGGCCGAAAACATTCAGTACTTC,CATRQGAENIQYF,TRBJ2-4,TRBV10-3,TRBD1,NA
TGTGCCAGCACCCTCCGACCTACTCTAGGGGCTAGGAATGAGCAGTTCTTC,CASTLRPTLGARNEQFF,TRBJ2-1,TRBV7-9,NA,NA
TGTGCCAGCACCAAGGACAGGGGGTTTCACGAGCAGTACTTC,CASTKDRGFHEQYF,TRBJ2-7,TRBV2,TRBD1,NA
TGTGCCAGCAGCGTAATACGGACAGGGGAAAACACCGGGGAGCTGTTTTTT,CASSVIRTGENTGELFF,TRBJ2-2,TRBV9,TRBD1,once
TGTGCCAGCGGACAGGGTGTAATCTCTTCACCCCTCCACTTT,CASGQGVISSPLHF,TRBJ1-6,TRBV28,TRBD1,NA
TGTGCCAGCAGTGAAATCCGGGGGGGCTCTGGAAACACCATATATTTT,CASSEIRGGSGNTIYF,TRBJ1-3,TRBV6-1,NA,few
TGTGCCATCAGTGAGAGCTCGATGAGCAAGTTCTTC,CAISESSMSKFF,TRBJ2-1,TRBV10-3,NA,NA
TGTGCCAGCAGTTTAGTTGGGGGGAAAGCCGAGCAGTACTTC,CASSLVGGKAEQYF,TRBJ2-7,TRBV28,NA,NA
TGTGCCAGCAGCAAAGCCTTGGACAGTCACTCTGGGGCCAACGTCCTGACTTTC,CASSKALDSHSGANVLTF,TRBJ2-6,TRBV21-1,NA,NA
TGTGCCAGAAGCTCGGACCGGGAGCAGTACTTC,CARSSDREQYF,TRBJ2-7,TRBV5-3,NA,NA
TGTGCCAGCAGCTTAGGGAGTTTCCTCTCTGGAAACACCATATATTTT,CASSLGSFLSGNTIYF,TRBJ1-3,TRBV11-2,NA,NA
TGTGCCAGCAGCTTGGGCGTTATGAACACTGAAGCTTTCTTT,CASSLGVMNTEAFF,TRBJ1-1,TRBV5-6,NA,NA
TGTGCCAGCAGCGCTAGCGCCCAATCCTACGAGCAGTACTTC,CASSASAQSYEQYF,TRBJ2-7,TRBV9,NA,NA
TGTGCCAGCAGCTTACTAGCGGGAGACGGTGAGCAGTTCTTC,CASSLLAGDGEQFF,TRBJ2-1,TRBV7-6,TRBD2,NA
TGTGCCAGCAGCCGGGACAGAAGCTACGAGCAGTACTTC,CASSRDRSYEQYF,TRBJ2-7,TRBV25-1,TRBD1,NA
TGCGCCAGCAACCAAGGGGGACCCTACAATGAGCAGTTCTTC,CASNQGGPYNEQFF,TRBJ2-1,TRBV10-2,NA,NA
TGTGCCAGTAGTATAGATTTGGAGACCCAGTACTTC,CASSIDLETQYF,TRBJ2-5,TRBV19,NA,NA
TGTGCCAGCAGAGAAGGGGGCAATGAAAAACTGTTTTTT,CASREGGNEKLFF,TRBJ1-4,TRBV28,TRBD1,once